One sample yielded the 23 T cell receptor beta chains listed below, sequenced in a study of shared T cell receptors in the human thymus. The method was immunoSEQ multiplex PCR; TCRdb's version includes in-frame clones alone and lacks a portion of them. The data contain hundreds of thousands of clones, approximately 88% of them singletons. The sample was also reused in another study, on human thymus T cells.

Sequenced sample: thymocytes. These receptors were collected from a boy less than two years old with a congenital heart defect.

V gene TRBV30 combines with J gene TRBJ2-1, with 13 bases that match TRBD2. V gave up 3 bases and J gave up 13 bases; unmatched junction bases: 6. Per germline, CDR1 GTSNPN and CDR2 SVGIG (reference sequence). This CDR3 spans 13 amino acids. CDR3 DNA sequence: TGTGCCTGGAGGGCAGGACTAGCGGGAGTACAGTTCTTC. Protein product: CAWRAGLAGVQFF.

The chain carries TRBV2 and TRBJ2-3, with 10 bases identical to TRBD1. The germline CDR1 and CDR2 sequences are SNHLY and FYNNEI. The trim removed 0 bases at V and 6 bases at J, leaving 9 bases unmatched. The CDR3 runs 17 residues. The CDR3 DNA is TGTGCCAGCAGTGAAGCGGGGAGCGGGACAGGGGAGGATACGCAGTATTTT. Amino acids: CASSEAGSGTGEDTQYF.

The rearrangement uses TRBV6-1 and TRBJ1-5, with TRBD1 matching 9 bases. The CDR3 is made up of 14 amino acids. CDR1 MNHNS and CDR2 SASEGT come from the germline V gene. V trimming: 7 bases; J trimming: 5 bases; junction bases outside the gene matches: 6. The CDR3, as DNA: TGTGCCAGCAAACCACAGGGGGCCGATCAGCCCCAGCATTTT. Its protein is CASKPQGADQPQHF.

The chain uses TRBV6-6 and TRBJ2-3; no firm D call. V was clipped by 5 bases and J by 0 bases, with 6 bases between them. Germline V gene lookup returns CDR1 MNHNY and CDR2 SVGAGI (reference sequence). The CDR3 extends over 13 amino acids. In DNA form, the CDR3 reads TGTGCCAGCAGTGTGACTAGCACAGATACGCAGTATTTT. Protein: CASSVTSTDTQYF.

The chain links TRBV5-6 to TRBJ1-6; possible D gene TRBD1, 6 bases. Germline V gene lookup returns CDR1 SGHDT and CDR2 YYEEEE. The V and J ends lost 3 bases and 8 bases respectively, with 18 bases between them. CDR3 length: 16 residues. CDR3 bases: TGTGCCAGCAGCTGTCAGACAGGTGGGGGGGATTCACCCCTCCACTTT. Translating gives CASSCQTGGGDSPLHF. The full variable domain, with the rest looked up from reference TRBV5-6 and TRBJ1-6, is DAGVTQSPTHLIKTRGQQVTLRCSPKSGHDTVSWYQQALGQGPQFIFQYYEEEERQRGNFPDRFSGHQFPNYSSELNVNALLLGDSALYLCASSCQTGGGDSPLHFGNGTRLTVT.

The chain employs TRBV6-5 and TRBJ2-7, with 8 nucleotides matching TRBD1. J lost 1 base, V lost 6 bases, and 5 bases had no gene match. Germline V lookup: CDR1 MNHEY, CDR2 SVGAGI. The CDR3 covers 14 residues. The CDR3 reads CASSGRTGSYEQYF. The CDR3 DNA reads TGTGCCAGCAGCGGACGGACAGGGTCCTACGAGCAGTACTTC.

The chain is built from TRBV19 and TRBJ2-3; 12 nucleotides agree with TRBD2. The CDR3 loop spans 19 amino acids. V gave up 10 bases and J gave up 1 base; unmatched junction bases: 18. Germline CDR1 is LNHDA and CDR2 is SQIVND (reference sequence). CDR3 region: CATTRGLAGGLAGTDTQYF. The CDR3 nucleotides are TGTGCCACCACTAGGGGTCTAGCGGGAGGGCTAGCCGGCACAGATACGCAGTATTTT.

The sample holds a few counts of this clone. The rearrangement links TRBV27 to TRBJ1-2, with D maybe TRBD1 (5 bases). With 4 bases removed from V and 7 bases from J, the gap between germline ends came to 13 bases. In germline, CDR1 is MNHEY, CDR2 SMNVEV (reference sequence). The CDR3 contains 13 residues. The CDR3 spells CASSSEQDRGYTF. Here the CDR3 DNA reads TGTGCCAGCAGTTCGGAACAGGATCGTGGCTACACCTTC.

The chain links TRBV5-1 to TRBJ1-2, with 9 bases fitting TRBD1. Germline V lookup: CDR1 SGHRS, CDR2 YFSETQ. This CDR3 has 15 residues. The trim removed 4 bases at V and 1 base at J, leaving 5 bases unmatched. CDR3 in DNA: TGCGCCAGCAGCCTCCCGGGACAGGGTAACTATGGCTACACCTTC. Translation: CASSLPGQGNYGYTF.

The chain combines TRBV7-9 with TRBJ1-5; D gene ambiguous. Germline V gives CDR1 SEHNR, CDR2 FQNEAQ (reference sequence). The CDR3 has 14 amino acids. Trimming removed 1 base at V and 1 base at J, with 5 bases between. The CDR3 nucleotides are TGTGCCAGCAGCTTAGGACAAAGCAATCAGCCCCAGCATTTT. Protein product: CASSLGQSNQPQHF.

This chain uses TRBV28 with TRBJ2-1, with 11 bases fitting TRBD2. Per the germline V gene, CDR1 is MDHEN and CDR2 is SYDVKM. Trimming took 6 bases from V and 15 from J; bases not matched to a gene: 19. The CDR3 is 16 residues long. The CDR3 spells CASSPNPLAGGMGTFF. The CDR3 bases are TGTGCCAGCAGCCCCAACCCCCTAGCGGGAGGCATGGGAACGTTCTTC.

The CDR3 loop reads CASSGADRAKETQYF. CDR3 DNA sequence: TGCGCCAGCAGCGGAGCCGACAGGGCCAAAGAGACCCAGTACTTC. The V and J genes are TRBV5-1 and TRBJ2-5; TRBD1 matches at 7 bases. V gave up 4 bases and J gave up 3 bases; unmatched junction bases: 9. This CDR3 is 15 amino acids long. Germline loops: CDR1 SGHRS, CDR2 YFSETQ.

This rearrangement joins TRBV19 to TRBJ1-2, with D tentatively TRBD1 (6 bases). Germline assignment: CDR1 LNHDA and CDR2 SQIVND (reference sequence). V was cut by 5 bases and J by 4 bases, with 17 bases left in between. The CDR3 sequence is 15 residues long. CDR3 residues: CASSWDNRALYGYTF. CDR3 nucleotides: TGTGCCAGTAGTTGGGACAACAGGGCCCTCTATGGCTACACCTTC.

The chain combines TRBV11-3 with TRBJ2-2, with 7 positions matching TRBD1. The germline V gene encodes CDR1 SGHNT and CDR2 YENEEA. CDR3 length: 16 amino acids. V lost 5 bases and J lost 6; bases outside the gene matches: 12. The CDR3 loop reads CASSPHPGQRAGELFF. In DNA form, the CDR3 reads TGTGCCAGCAGCCCACATCCGGGACAGCGAGCCGGGGAGCTGTTTTTT.

This clone was seen just once. This rearrangement joins TRBV5-6 to TRBJ2-1; 11 nucleotides line up with TRBD1. Germline CDR1 SGHDT, CDR2 YYEEEE. This CDR3 spans 17 amino acids. V lost 4 bases to trimming and J lost 9 bases; unmatched junction nucleotides: 15. This chain's CDR3 is CASSPDRGRKRDREQFF. For the CDR3, the DNA is TGTGCCAGCAGCCCGGACAGGGGGCGAAAGCGGGACCGTGAGCAGTTCTTC. The full variable domain, with the rest looked up from reference TRBV5-6 and TRBJ2-1, is DAGVTQSPTHLIKTRGQQVTLRCSPKSGHDTVSWYQQALGQGPQFIFQYYEEEERQRGNFPDRFSGHQFPNYSSELNVNALLLGDSALYLCASSPDRGRKRDREQFFGPGTRLTVL.

The chain has TRBV10-1 and TRBJ2-7, with a possible D match to TRBD1 (5 bases). V shed 1 base and J shed 9 bases, with 13 bases lying between them. The V gene's germline CDR1 is WNHNN and CDR2 SYGVQD (reference sequence). The CDR3 extends over 13 amino acids. This CDR3 is CASSEWTQGRQYF. The CDR3, as DNA: TGCGCCAGCAGTGAGTGGACCCAGGGTAGGCAGTACTTC.

There are a few counts of this clone. The junction does not match germline at one end; this may be a read error. The V gene is TRBV7-7, the J gene TRBJ2-7; 10 bases are shared with TRBD1. The CDR3 covers 18 residues. The germline V gene encodes CDR1 SSHAT and CDR2 FNYEAQ (reference sequence). CDR3 sequence: CASSLPPTRDRGFYEQYF. CDR3 bases: TGTGCTAGCAGCTTACCACCAACCCGGGACAGGGGATTTTACGAGCAGTACTTC.

This chain uses TRBV15 with TRBJ2-3, with TRBD2 matching 9 bases. The CDR3 has 16 residues. Trimming removed 4 bases from V and 3 bases from J; junction bases left unmatched: 8. CDR1 and CDR2 from the germline V gene are LNHNV and YYDKDF (reference sequence). This CDR3 is CATSNRGGRATDTQYF. CDR3 DNA sequence: TGTGCCACCAGCAATCGGGGCGGGAGGGCGACAGATACGCAGTATTTT. Combining the CDR3 with reference TRBV15 and TRBJ2-3 gives the whole variable domain DAMVIQNPRYQVTQFGKPVTLSCSQTLNHNVMYWYQQKSSQAPKLLFHYYDKDFNNEADTPDNFQSRRPNTSFCFLDIRSPGLGDTAMYLCATSNRGGRATDTQYFGPGTRLTVL.

The V gene is TRBV25-1, the J gene TRBJ2-2, with D perhaps matching TRBD1 (5 bases). This CDR3 has 13 residues. The V gene's germline CDR1 is MGHDK and CDR2 SYGVNS. The V end was cut by 5 bases, the J end by 5 bases, with 9 bases between. The CDR3 DNA sequence: TGTGCCAGCAGTAAGGGGCGGACCGGGGAGCTGTTTTTT. Amino acid sequence: CASSKGRTGELFF. The variable domain in full, with the rest retrieved from reference TRBV25-1 and TRBJ2-2, is EADIYQTPRYLVIGTGKKITLECSQTMGHDKMYWYQQDPGMELHLIHYSYGVNSTEKGDLSSESTVSRIRTEHFPLTLESARPSHTSQYLCASSKGRTGELFFGEGSRLTVL.

The chain uses TRBV27 and TRBJ2-7; D might be TRBD2 (5 bases). CDR1 MNHEY and CDR2 SMNVEV come from the germline V gene (reference sequence). The CDR3 consists of 15 residues. Between the trimmed V and J ends, which lost 0 bases and 0 bases, there was a span of 9 bases. The CDR3 loop is CASSLSGSLSYEQYF. CDR3 coding DNA: TGTGCCAGCAGTTTATCGGGGAGCCTCTCCTACGAGCAGTACTTC.

This clone was counted once. The chain has TRBV27 and TRBJ2-7, with 8 bases that match TRBD2. The CDR3 is 15 residues long. With V trimmed by 7 bases and J by 5 bases, 13 bases remained unmatched. Germline V CDR1 and CDR2: MNHEY, SMNVEV (reference sequence). The CDR3 sequence is CASTHRGGQGNEQYF. Here the CDR3 DNA reads TGTGCCAGCACCCATCGGGGGGGGCAGGGCAACGAGCAGTACTTC.

The V gene is TRBV6-5, the J gene TRBJ2-3; TRBD2 aligns across 8 bases. CDR1 is MNHEY and CDR2 is SVGAGI in the germline V gene. With 3 bases clipped from V and 4 bases from J, the junction kept 9 bases outside the gene matches. The CDR3 contains 16 residues. The CDR3 sequence is CASSYMGREASDTQYF. The CDR3 DNA reads as TGTGCCAGCAGTTATATGGGGCGGGAGGCATCAGATACGCAGTATTTT.

The CDR3 bases are TGCGCCAGCAGTGGCGGGCAGACCTACGAGCAGTACTTC. Protein product: CASSGGQTYEQYF. This chain connects TRBV10-1 to TRBJ2-7; D might be TRBD2 (5 bases). The CDR3 loop spans 13 amino acids. Germline CDR1 is WNHNN and CDR2 is SYGVQD (reference sequence). V lost 4 bases to trimming and J lost 2 bases, with 9 bases between them.